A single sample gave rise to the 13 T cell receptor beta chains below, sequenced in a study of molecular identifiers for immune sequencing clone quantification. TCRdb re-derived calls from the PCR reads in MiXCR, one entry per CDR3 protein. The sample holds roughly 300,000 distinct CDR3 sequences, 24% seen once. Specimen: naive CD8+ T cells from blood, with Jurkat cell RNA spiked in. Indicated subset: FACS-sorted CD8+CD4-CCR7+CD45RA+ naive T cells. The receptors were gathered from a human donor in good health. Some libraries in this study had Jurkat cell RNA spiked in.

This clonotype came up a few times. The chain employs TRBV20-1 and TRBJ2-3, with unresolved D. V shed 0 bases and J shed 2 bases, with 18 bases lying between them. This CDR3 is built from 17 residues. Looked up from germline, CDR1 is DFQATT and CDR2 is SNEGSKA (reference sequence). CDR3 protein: CSARDLRAPRITDTQYF. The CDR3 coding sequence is TGCAGTGCTAGAGATCTTCGAGCCCCCCGAATCACAGATACGCAGTATTTT.

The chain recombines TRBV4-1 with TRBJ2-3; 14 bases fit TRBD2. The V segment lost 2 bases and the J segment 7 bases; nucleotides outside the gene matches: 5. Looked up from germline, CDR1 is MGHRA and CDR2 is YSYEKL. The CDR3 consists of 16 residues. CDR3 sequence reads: CASSQTGLAGEYTQYF. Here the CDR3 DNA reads TGCGCCAGCAGCCAAACGGGACTAGCGGGGGAATATACGCAGTATTTT.

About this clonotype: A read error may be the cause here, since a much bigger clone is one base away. CDR3 sequence: CSVEGVDPTGELLF. The CDR3 bases are TGCAGCGTTGAAGGGGTGGATCCAACCGGGGAGCTGCTTTTT. This chain links TRBV29-1 with TRBJ2-2; tentatively, D is TRBD2 (5 bases). Germline V lookup: CDR1 SQVTM, CDR2 ANQGSEA. The CDR3 covers 14 residues.

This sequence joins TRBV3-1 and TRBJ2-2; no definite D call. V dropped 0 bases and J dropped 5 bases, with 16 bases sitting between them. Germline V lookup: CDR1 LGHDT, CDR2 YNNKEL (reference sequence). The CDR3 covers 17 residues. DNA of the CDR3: TGTGCCAGCAGCCAAGATGGTTGGGGAACATTTACCGGGGAGCTGTTTTTT. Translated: CASSQDGWGTFTGELFF.

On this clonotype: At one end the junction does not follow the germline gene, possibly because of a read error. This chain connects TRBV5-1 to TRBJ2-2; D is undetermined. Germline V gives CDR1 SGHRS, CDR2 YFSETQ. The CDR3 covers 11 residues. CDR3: CPSSLAGELFF. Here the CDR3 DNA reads TGCCCCAGCAGCTTGGCCGGGGAGCTGTTTTTT.

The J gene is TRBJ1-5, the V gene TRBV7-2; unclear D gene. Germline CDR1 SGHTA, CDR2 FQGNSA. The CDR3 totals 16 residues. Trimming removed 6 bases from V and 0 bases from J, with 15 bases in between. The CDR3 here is CASSQQERYSNQPQHF. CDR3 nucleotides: TGTGCCAGCAGTCAGCAGGAACGGTATAGCAATCAGCCCCAGCATTTT.

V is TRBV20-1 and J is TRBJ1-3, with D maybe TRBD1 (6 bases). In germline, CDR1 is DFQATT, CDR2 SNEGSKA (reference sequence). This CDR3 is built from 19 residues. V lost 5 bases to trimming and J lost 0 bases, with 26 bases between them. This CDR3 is CSARGFGQRAVSSGNTIYF. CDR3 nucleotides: TGCAGTGCTCGGGGTTTCGGACAGCGGGCTGTGAGCTCTGGAAACACCATATATTTT.

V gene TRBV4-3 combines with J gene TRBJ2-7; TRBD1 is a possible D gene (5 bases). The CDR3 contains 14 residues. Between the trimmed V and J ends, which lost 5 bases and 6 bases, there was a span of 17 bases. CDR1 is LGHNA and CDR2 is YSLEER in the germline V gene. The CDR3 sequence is CASSDGFLGVEQYF. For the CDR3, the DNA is TGCGCCAGCAGCGATGGGTTCCTAGGGGTCGAGCAGTACTTC.

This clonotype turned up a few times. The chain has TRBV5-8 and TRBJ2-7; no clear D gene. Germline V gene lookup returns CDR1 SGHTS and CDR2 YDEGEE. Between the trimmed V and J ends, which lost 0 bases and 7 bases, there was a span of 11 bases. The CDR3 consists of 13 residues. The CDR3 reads CASSLGPNQEQYF. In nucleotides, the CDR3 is TGTGCCAGCAGCTTGGGGCCTAACCAGGAGCAGTACTTC.

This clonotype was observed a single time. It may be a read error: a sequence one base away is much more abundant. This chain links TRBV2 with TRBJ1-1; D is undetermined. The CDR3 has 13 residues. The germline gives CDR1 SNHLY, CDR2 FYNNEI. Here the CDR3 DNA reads TGTGCCAGCATCACACCGTTGAACACTGAAGCTTACTTT. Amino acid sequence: CASITPLNTEAYF.

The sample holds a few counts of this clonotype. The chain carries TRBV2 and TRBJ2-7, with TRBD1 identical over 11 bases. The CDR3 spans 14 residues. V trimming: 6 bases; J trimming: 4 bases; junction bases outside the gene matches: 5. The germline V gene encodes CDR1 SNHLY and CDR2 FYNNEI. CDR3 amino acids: CASRDRGPGYEQYF. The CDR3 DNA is TGTGCCAGCAGGGACAGGGGGCCGGGATACGAGCAGTACTTC.

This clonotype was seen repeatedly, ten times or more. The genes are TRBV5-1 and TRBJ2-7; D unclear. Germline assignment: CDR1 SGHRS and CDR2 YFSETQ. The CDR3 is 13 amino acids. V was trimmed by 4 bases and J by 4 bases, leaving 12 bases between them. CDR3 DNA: TGCGCCAGCAGCCCATTCCTTGGGTACGAGCAGTACTTC. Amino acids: CASSPFLGYEQYF. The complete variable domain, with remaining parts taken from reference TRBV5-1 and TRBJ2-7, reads KAGVTQTPRYLIKTRGQQVTLSCSPISGHRSVSWYQQTPGQGLQFLFEYFSETQRNKGNFPGRFSGRQFSNSRSEMNVSTLELGDSALYLCASSPFLGYEQYFGPGTRLTVT.

The CDR3 region is CASSLDRMYTEAFF. The CDR3 DNA reads TGTGCCAGCAGCTTGGACAGAATGTACACTGAAGCTTTCTTT. The chain carries TRBV5-6 and TRBJ1-1; D is uncertain. V lost 0 bases, J lost 3 bases, and 9 bases lay in between. The germline V gene has CDR1 SGHDT and CDR2 YYEEEE. The CDR3 has 14 residues.